This is a list of T cell receptor beta chains from one sample in a study of T cell repertoires in cytomegalovirus infection. TCRdb reprocessed the reads with MiXCR, giving one entry per CDR3 protein. The sample contains 300,000 to 400,000 distinct CDR3 sequences, roughly 18% of which appear only once. The sample consisted of PBMCs. These receptors all come from a human donor in good health (CMV status not recorded). Some clones in this sample may be carry-over from other donors' samples. The CDR3 runs from the conserved cysteine through the conserved F or W. Each record gives: D gene, V gene, clone size, J gene, CDR3 protein, CDR3 DNA. The D gene is left open where the match is weak. Size is stated for part of the rows, as once, few or many counts, or as a class when the clone is expanded.

>TRBD1|TRBV2|.|TRBJ1-3
CASSRQGAAGNTIYF
TGTGCCAGCAGTCGACAGGGGGCGGCTGGAAACACCATATATTTT
>.|TRBV4-1|few|TRBJ1-4
CASSQDPDGYEKLFF
TGCGCCAGCAGCCAAGATCCAGACGGCTATGAAAAACTGTTTTTT
>.|TRBV5-5|few|TRBJ1-1
CASSRGFRETEAFF
TGTGCCAGCAGCCGAGGGTTCAGGGAAACTGAAGCTTTCTTT
>.|TRBV5-6|.|TRBJ1-6
CASSLEWQANSPLHF
TGTGCCAGCAGCTTGGAGTGGCAGGCAAATTCACCCCTCCACTTT
>.|TRBV4-1|.|TRBJ1-1
CASSHLVFGRVSLTSGAFF
TGCGCCAGCAGCCATCTAGTCTTCGGCCGTGTTTCTCTAACCTCCGGAGCTTTCTTT
>TRBD2|TRBV12-3/TRBV12-4|few|TRBJ2-3
CASRLAGVGDTQYF
TGTGCCAGCAGACTAGCGGGAGTGGGAGATACGCAGTATTTT
>.|TRBV7-9|few|TRBJ2-7
CASSTGLWEQYF
TGTGCCAGCAGCACAGGATTATGGGAGCAGTACTTC
>.|TRBV10-3|.|TRBJ2-7
CAISAGTDPEQYF
TGTGCCATCAGTGCTGGGACGGACCCCGAGCAGTACTTC
>TRBD2|TRBV7-8|many|TRBJ2-3
CASCSLAGGGVAGDTQYF
TGTGCCAGTTGTAGTCTAGCGGGAGGCGGGGTGGCTGGAGATACGCAGTATTTT
>.|TRBV28|.|TRBJ2-4
CASSSGGPQNIQYF
TGTGCCAGCAGTTCCGGGGGCCCGCAAAACATTCAGTACTTC
>.|TRBV28|few|TRBJ1-1
CATKEGDTEAFF
TGTGCCACGAAGGAGGGGGACACTGAAGCTTTCTTT
>.|TRBV20-1|.|TRBJ1-5
CSAGVGANQPQHF
TGCAGTGCCGGAGTGGGTGCCAATCAGCCCCAGCATTTT
>.|TRBV12-5|few|TRBJ1-1
CASGLRRGTEAFF
TGTGCTAGTGGTTTAAGAAGAGGCACTGAAGCTTTCTTT
>TRBD2|TRBV5-4|.|TRBJ2-5
CASSFAGDPKTQYF
TGTGCCAGCAGCTTTGCGGGGGATCCGAAGACCCAGTACTTC
>.|TRBV7-2|many|TRBJ1-2
CASSLTSAGYYGYTF
TGTGCCAGCAGCTTAACGTCCGCAGGGTACTATGGCTACACCTTC
>.|TRBV7-8|many|TRBJ1-6
CASSLVGYNSPLHF
TGTGCCAGCAGCTTAGTCGGTTATAATTCACCCCTCCACTTT
>.|TRBV12-3/TRBV12-4|few|TRBJ1-6
CASSLYSSPLHF
TGTGCCAGCAGTTTATATTCTTCACCCCTCCACTTT
>TRBD1|TRBV7-8|.|TRBJ2-4
CASSWGQGSIQYF
TGTGCCAGCAGCTGGGGACAGGGGAGCATTCAGTACTTC
>.|TRBV11-1|few|TRBJ1-3
CASSFVLGGSGNTIYF
TGTGCCAGCAGCTTCGTCCTTGGCGGATCCGGAAACACCATATATTTT
>.|TRBV7-9|few|TRBJ2-5
CASTLLGPETQYF
TGTGCCAGCACTCTCTTGGGTCCGGAGACCCAGTACTTC
>TRBD1|TRBV7-2|many|TRBJ2-7
CASSYWTGGYEQYF
TGTGCCAGCAGCTATTGGACAGGGGGTTACGAGCAGTACTTC
>.|TRBV12-3/TRBV12-4|many|TRBJ2-5
CASTLGVVETQYF
TGTGCCAGCACCCTGGGGGTGGTAGAGACCCAGTACTTC
>.|TRBV11-3|.|TRBJ2-1
CASSLRSGYNEQFF
TGTGCCAGCAGCTTAAGGTCGGGGTACAATGAGCAGTTCTTC
>TRBD2|TRBV7-6|many|TRBJ2-3
CASSLVGLAGNTQYF
TGTGCCAGCAGCTTAGTAGGGCTAGCGGGGAATACGCAGTATTTT
>.|TRBV28|many|TRBJ1-5
CASSSGGFQPQHF
TGTGCCAGCAGTTCGGGAGGGTTTCAGCCCCAGCATTTT
>TRBD1|TRBV20-1|few|TRBJ1-2
CSARATGVEGYGYTF
TGCAGTGCTAGGGCGACAGGGGTAGAGGGCTATGGCTACACCTTC
>.|TRBV3-1|few|TRBJ2-7
CASSQQGGSYEQYF
TGTGCCAGCAGCCAACAGGGGGGTTCCTACGAGCAGTACTTC
>TRBD1|TRBV2|once|TRBJ1-1
CASTSTGGDGSTEAFF
TGTGCCAGCACATCGACAGGGGGCGACGGGAGCACTGAAGCTTTCTTT
>TRBD1|TRBV14|few|TRBJ1-6
CASSQDSGGYSPLHF
TGTGCCAGCAGCCAAGACTCAGGGGGATATTCACCCCTCCACTTT
>.|TRBV7-2|many|TRBJ2-1
CASSLGISSYNEQFF
TGTGCCAGCAGCTTGGGGATTTCCTCCTACAATGAGCAGTTCTTC
>.|TRBV6-2/TRBV6-3|.|TRBJ2-1
CASRSAREQFF
TGTGCCAGCAGAAGCGCGCGGGAGCAGTTCTTC
>.|TRBV18|.|TRBJ1-1
CASSPQARHEAEAFF
TGTGCCAGCTCACCTCAAGCGAGACACGAAGCGGAAGCTTTCTTT
>.|TRBV7-8|few|TRBJ1-5
CASSSGTQTYSNQPQHF
TGTGCCAGCAGCTCCGGGACACAAACCTATAGCAATCAGCCCCAGCATTTT
>.|TRBV9|few|TRBJ1-5
CASSVHWQGDQPQHF
TGTGCCAGCAGCGTTCATTGGCAGGGAGACCAGCCCCAGCATTTT
>.|TRBV6-6|many|TRBJ2-4
CASSYSRDQSLAKNIQYF
TGTGCCAGCAGTTACTCCCGGGACCAAAGTCTAGCCAAAAACATTCAGTACTTC
>.|TRBV7-9|.|TRBJ2-5
CASSLHSGWETQYF
TGTGCCAGCAGCTTACATTCGGGGTGGGAGACCCAGTACTTC
>.|TRBV19|.|TRBJ2-3
CASSIEAESTDTQYF
TGTGCCAGTAGTATTGAGGCAGAGAGCACAGATACGCAGTATTTT
>.|TRBV7-9|.|TRBJ1-4
CASTPLVDEKLFF
TGTGCCAGCACCCCCCTTGTCGATGAAAAACTGTTTTTT
>.|TRBV6-6|many|TRBJ1-1
CASSYYAPRGTEAFF
TGTGCCAGCAGTTACTACGCGCCGAGGGGCACTGAAGCTTTCTTT
>.|TRBV27|.|TRBJ1-6
CASAGSPYSPLHF
TGTGCCAGCGCTGGGTCCCCCTATTCACCCCTCCACTTT
>.|TRBV6-2/TRBV6-3|.|TRBJ1-6
CASVSGFGSPLHF
TGTGCCAGCGTGAGTGGGTTTGGTTCACCCCTCCACTTT
>.|TRBV23-1|.|TRBJ1-6
CASSQSGAGEPYNSPLHF
TGCGCCAGCAGTCAATCGGGGGCCGGGGAGCCCTATAATTCACCCCTCCACTTT
>.|TRBV7-6|.|TRBJ2-5
CASSPTTLKETQYF
TGTGCCAGCAGCCCCACAACCCTGAAGGAGACCCAGTACTTC